Below are 2 T cell receptor beta chains sequenced from a single sample in a study of T cells in localized non-small cell lung cancer. Libraries were prepared by immunoSEQ multiplex PCR; TCRdb keeps only in-frame clonotypes and omits some of them. The sample consists of more than 45,000 clones, 80% to 90% of them appearing once. Sequencing used peripheral blood, obtained before any cancer treatment. These receptor sequences come from a male donor older than 55 with stage III squamous cell lung carcinoma.

For this clone: The sample has other DNA sequences that encode this CDR3 too. This rearrangement joins TRBV5-1 to TRBJ1-1; 7 bases agree with TRBD1. Germline loops: CDR1 SGHRS, CDR2 YFSETQ. The CDR3 sequence is 14 residues long. J lost 3 bases, V lost 0 bases, and 2 bases had no gene match. The CDR3 nucleotides are TGCGCCAGCAGCTTGGCAGGGGGATACACTGAAGCTTTCTTT. It translates to CASSLAGGYTEAFF.

This chain joins TRBV6-1 and TRBJ1-5, with TRBD1 as a possible D gene (5 bases). Germline V gene sequence: CDR1 MNHNS, CDR2 SASEGT. V dropped 8 bases and J dropped 0 bases, with 14 bases sitting between them. CDR3 length: 15 residues. The CDR3 is CASLRAGNSNQPQHF. The CDR3 nucleotides are TGTGCCAGCCTTAGGGCAGGGAATAGCAATCAGCCCCAGCATTTT.